One sample yielded the 24 T cell receptor beta chains listed below, sequenced in a study of response to subunit inactivated influenza vaccine (dated by TCRdb to the late 2010s). Library creation used RT-PCR. The sequencer listed for this sample is Illumina HiSeq 2500. TCRdb cleaned the public reads at Q25 with fastp, built clones with MiXCR and kept in-frame beta chains. Under each unique CDR3 protein, matching rows form one entry showing the most common genes and DNA. This sample has around 750,000 distinct CDR3 sequences in its table, and around 21% of those were observed once. Together, the top ten hold 10% of the sample. The sample consisted of PBMCs from blood, taken approximately 5 days after vaccination. Every receptor here comes from a man aged 45-65 years who received an inactivated influenza vaccine. Donor details come from another sample of the same person, matched by shared clones.

This clonotype appeared a few times. V is TRBV6-1 and J is TRBJ2-2, with TRBD2 matching over 7 bases. The V gene's germline CDR1 is MNHNS and CDR2 SASEGT. Trimming took 6 bases from V and 5 from J; bases not matched to a gene: 3. This CDR3 comprises 13 residues. The chain's CDR3 is CASRTSLTGELFF. The CDR3 DNA reads as TGTGCCAGCAGGACTAGCTTGACCGGGGAGCTGTTTTTT.

The CDR3 DNA is TGTGCCTGTGGGGCGGGGCCCTCTGGAAACACCATATATTTT. The encoded protein is CACGAGPSGNTIYF. The chain couples TRBV30 to TRBJ1-3, with D tentatively TRBD1 (5 bases). Looked up from germline, CDR1 is GTSNPN and CDR2 is SVGIG (reference sequence). The CDR3 has 14 amino acids. V lost 6 bases to trimming and J lost 0 bases, with 12 bases between them.

This clonotype was counted a few times. The DNA for the CDR3 is TGTGCCAGCAGCTCTACGGGCGGCGGGGCCAACGTCCTGACTTTC. Translating gives CASSSTGGGANVLTF. The chain recombines TRBV7-6 with TRBJ2-6; D remains unclear. The germline V gene encodes CDR1 SGHVS and CDR2 FNYEAQ. The CDR3 runs to 15 residues. The germline V and J ends were trimmed by 4 bases and 4 bases, with 11 bases remaining between them. Filled out from reference TRBV7-6 and TRBJ2-6, the complete variable domain reads GAGVSQSPRYKVTKRGQDVALRCDPISGHVSLYWYRQALGQGPEFLTYFNYEAQQDKSGLPNDRFSAERPEGSISTLTIQRTEQRDSAMYRCASSSTGGGANVLTFGAGSRLTVL.

A few counts support this clonotype. CDR3 nucleotides: TGTGCCAGCAGTACGGACTCTGGAAACACCATATATTTT. This sequence encodes CASSTDSGNTIYF. This rearrangement joins TRBV6-1 to TRBJ1-3; no clear D. Trimming pared 5 bases from V and 0 bases from J, leaving 5 bases between. CDR3 length: 13 amino acids. Germline lookup yields CDR1 MNHNS and CDR2 SASEGT.

This chain connects TRBV4-2 to TRBJ2-6; D is ambiguous. The V and J ends lost 0 bases and 1 base respectively, with 16 bases between them. The CDR3 consists of 19 residues. CDR1 and CDR2 (germline): LGHNA, YNFKEQ. CDR3 nucleotides: TGTGCCAGCAGCCAAGATATGGTGGGCGGCGGTTCTGGGGCCAACGTCCTGACTTTC. Its protein is CASSQDMVGGGSGANVLTF.

The chain joins TRBV7-9 to TRBJ2-2; unclear D gene. Trimming pared 4 bases from V and 4 bases from J, leaving 10 bases between. Germline V gives CDR1 SEHNR, CDR2 FQNEAQ (reference sequence). CDR3 length: 14 amino acids. The CDR3, as DNA: TGTGCCAGCAGCTCCTCGTGGTCCACCGGGGAGCTGTTTTTT. Protein product: CASSSSWSTGELFF. Drawing the rest from reference TRBV7-9 and TRBJ2-2, the complete variable domain is DTGVSQNPRHKITKRGQNVTFRCDPISEHNRLYWYRQTLGQGPEFLTYFQNEAQLEKSRLLSDRFSAERPKGSFSTLEIQRTEQGDSAMYLCASSSSWSTGELFFGEGSRLTVL.

This clonotype was detected only a few times. This chain joins TRBV5-1 and TRBJ2-1; TRBD2 aligns across 11 bases. Germline V CDR1 and CDR2: SGHRS, YFSETQ. V trimming: 5 bases; J trimming: 1 base; junction bases outside the gene matches: 17. CDR3 length: 20 residues. This CDR3 reads CASRSGQTRASGGSYNEQFF. Here the CDR3 DNA reads TGCGCCAGCAGGTCAGGCCAGACCAGGGCTAGCGGGGGGTCCTACAATGAGCAGTTCTTC.

The rearrangement links TRBV7-9 to TRBJ2-5; D tentatively reads TRBD1 or TRBD2 (5 bases each). Looked up from germline, CDR1 is SEHNR and CDR2 is FQNEAQ (reference sequence). Trimming took off 5 bases at V and 2 bases at J, with 15 bases between the two ends. CDR3 length: 15 amino acids. The CDR3 region is CASSPAGARQETQYF. As DNA, the CDR3 is TGTGCCAGCAGCCCTGCCGGGGCCCGTCAAGAGACCCAGTACTTC.

The CDR3 spells CASSESDPDTQYF. CDR3 sequence (DNA): TGTGCCAGCAGTGAATCCGACCCAGATACGCAGTATTTT. The gene calls are TRBV25-1 and TRBJ2-3; D gene unclear. Germline values: CDR1 MGHDK, CDR2 SYGVNS. Trimming pared 1 base from V and 4 bases from J, leaving 6 bases between. This CDR3 spans 13 amino acids.

This clonotype was seen a handful of times. V gene TRBV5-1 combines with J gene TRBJ2-5, with 8 bases that match TRBD2. This CDR3 contains 15 residues. Germline CDR1 reads SGHRS; CDR2 reads YFSETQ. After removal of 2 bases from V and 3 bases from J, the junction contained 6 bases not matched to a gene. DNA of the CDR3: TGCGCCAGCAGCTTAATAAGCGGGGGTGAAGAGACCCAGTACTTC. It encodes CASSLISGGEETQYF.

This chain joins TRBV9 and TRBJ2-7; the match to TRBD2 covers 8 bases. Germline values: CDR1 SGDLS, CDR2 YYNGEE. With V trimmed by 3 bases and J by 5 bases, 10 bases remained unmatched. The CDR3 runs to 15 residues. The CDR3 DNA follows: TGTGCCAGCAGCGATCCCGGGGGGGTCGTTGACGAGCAGTACTTC. Encoded protein: CASSDPGGVVDEQYF. Complete variable domain (other parts from reference TRBV9 and TRBJ2-7): DSGVTQTPKHLITATGQRVTLRCSPRSGDLSVYWYQQSLDQGLQFLIQYYNGEERAKGNILERFSAQQFPDLHSELNLSSLELGDSALYFCASSDPGGVVDEQYFGPGTRLTVT.

This clonotype was observed a few times. The chain is built from TRBV10-3 and TRBJ2-3; 9 positions match TRBD2. The V gene end was trimmed by 2 bases and the J gene end by 8 bases; junction bases not matched to a gene: 14. The CDR3 contains 17 residues. Germline CDR1 is ENHRY and CDR2 is SYGVKD. CDR3 protein: CAISEPYLAGEEATQYF. The CDR3 DNA follows: TGTGCCATCAGTGAGCCCTATTTAGCGGGAGAAGAAGCTACGCAGTATTTT.

The chain couples TRBV4-1 to TRBJ2-3; 12 nucleotides align to TRBD1. Germline loops: CDR1 MGHRA, CDR2 YSYEKL. J lost 4 bases, V lost 1 base, and 6 bases had no gene match. This CDR3 has 17 amino acids. CDR3 nucleotides: TGCGCCAGCAGCCAAGGACCGGGACAGGGGGCGGCAGATACGCAGTATTTT. This translates into CASSQGPGQGAADTQYF.

This clonotype was counted between two and nine times. V and J are TRBV28 and TRBJ1-6, with 7 bases aligning to TRBD1. Germline V gives CDR1 MDHEN, CDR2 SYDVKM. V gave up 6 bases and J gave up 7 bases; unmatched junction bases: 9. This CDR3 spans 15 amino acids. DNA for the CDR3: TGTGCCAGCAGGAACTGGGGGACAGTGAATTCACCCCTCCACTTT. Its translation is CASRNWGTVNSPLHF.

The chain carries TRBV4-1 and TRBJ2-7, with 7 positions matching TRBD1. Germline lookup yields CDR1 MGHRA and CDR2 YSYEKL. V shed 5 bases, J shed 6 bases, and the junction held 19 bases outside the gene matches. The CDR3 is made up of 17 amino acids. The CDR3, as DNA: TGCGCCAGCAGCGCCTTTCCCGGGCTCAGGGGGATTGCCGAGCAGTACTTC. It specifies CASSAFPGLRGIAEQYF.

The chain combines TRBV20-1 with TRBJ2-7; TRBD2 agrees at 8 bases. CDR3 length equals 16 residues. V lost 2 bases, J lost 2 bases, and 11 bases stayed unmatched. Per germline, CDR1 DFQATT and CDR2 SNEGSKA (reference sequence). The CDR3 nucleotides read TGCAGTGCTAGACTAGTCGACGGGACTAGACCCTACGAGCAGTACTTC. Its translation is CSARLVDGTRPYEQYF.

This clonotype showed up just a few times. This rearrangement joins TRBV20-1 to TRBJ1-2; TRBD1 matches 8 bases. Germline V CDR1 and CDR2: DFQATT, SNEGSKA (reference sequence). The junction had 7 bases not matched to a gene; V was cut back by 6 bases and J by 4 bases. The CDR3 covers 13 residues. Written as DNA, the CDR3 is TGCAGTGCGACTACAGGGGGGAGCTATGGCTACACCTTC. It encodes CSATTGGSYGYTF.

This clonotype came up a few times. The J gene is TRBJ1-4, the V gene TRBV9; D is perhaps TRBD1 (5 bases). This CDR3 region has 15 residues. The V end lost 3 bases, the J end lost 6 bases, and 15 bases lay between the germline ends. Germline V gives CDR1 SGDLS, CDR2 YYNGEE. In nucleotides, the CDR3 is TGTGCCAGCAGCGCCAGCGGGACCGCTCATGAAAAACTGTTTTTT. It codes for CASSASGTAHEKLFF.

This clonotype was detected a few times. The chain is built from TRBV5-1 and TRBJ2-5; D might be TRBD1 (5 bases). The CDR3 length is 16 residues. V gave up 1 base and J gave up 1 base, with 14 bases separating them. Germline V gene data show CDR1 as SGHRS and CDR2 as YFSETQ. The chain's CDR3 is CASSLLGVKGQETQYF. CDR3 nucleotides: TGCGCCAGCAGCTTGCTAGGGGTTAAGGGCCAAGAGACCCAGTACTTC.

The rearrangement links TRBV20-1 to TRBJ2-7; 13 bases line up with TRBD2. V lost 3 bases to trimming and J lost 8 bases; unmatched junction nucleotides: 7. The CDR3 is 14 amino acids. Per germline, CDR1 DFQATT and CDR2 SNEGSKA (reference sequence). CDR3 in amino acids: CSASDRTSGSKQYF. In nucleotides, the CDR3 is TGCAGTGCTAGTGACCGGACTAGCGGGAGTAAGCAGTACTTC.

This rearrangement joins TRBV25-1 to TRBJ2-3; D possibly corresponds to TRBD2 (6 bases). CDR1 MGHDK and CDR2 SYGVNS come from the germline V gene. The length of the CDR3 is 13 residues. Trimming removed 3 bases from V and 6 bases from J, with 10 bases in between. The CDR3 reads CASSEVAADTQYF. The DNA for the CDR3 is TGTGCCAGCAGTGAGGTAGCGGCGGATACGCAGTATTTT.

This clonotype was observed a single time. V usage is TRBV9 and J usage is TRBJ2-3; 7 bases align to TRBD2. Germline CDR1 and CDR2: SGDLS and YYNGEE. V gave up 4 bases and J gave up 0 bases; unmatched junction bases: 8. The CDR3 runs 16 residues. The CDR3 loop reads CASSSRLASSTDTQYF. Here the CDR3 DNA reads TGTGCCAGCAGCTCCCGACTAGCCTCAAGCACAGATACGCAGTATTTT.

V is TRBV6-5 and J is TRBJ2-2; 8 positions match TRBD1. CDR1 MNHEY and CDR2 SVGAGI come from the germline V gene. There are 15 residues in the CDR3. V lost 0 bases, J lost 7 bases, and 4 bases stayed unmatched. The DNA of the CDR3 is TGTGCCAGCAGTTACTCTCAGGGGGCGGACGGGGAGCTGTTTTTT. Translated: CASSYSQGADGELFF.

This chain joins TRBV7-8 and TRBJ2-5; D is possibly TRBD2 (6 bases). From germline, CDR1 is SGHVS and CDR2 FQNEAQ. The CDR3 loop spans 14 amino acids. V was shortened by 6 bases and J by 3 bases, with 14 bases between the two germline ends. The CDR3 loop is CASSRTGEKETQYF. The CDR3 DNA sequence: TGTGCCAGCAGTCGGACGGGGGAGAAAGAGACCCAGTACTTC.